This entry lists 28 T cell receptor beta chains sequenced from one sample in a study of T cell responses to AZD1222 COVID-19 vaccine. The repertoire was sequenced with immunoSEQ multiplex PCR; TCRdb's copy has only in-frame clones and lacks some. The data show some 200,000 clones, roughly 91% seen once. The sample here was peripheral blood, taken on day 0 of AZD1222 vaccination. The receptors derive from an adult in good health.

This clone was detected a few times. The rearrangement joins TRBV10-3 to TRBJ2-3, with 8 bases identical to TRBD1. Germline values: CDR1 ENHRY, CDR2 SYGVKD. Trimming took 8 bases from V and 1 from J; bases not matched to a gene: 5. There are 14 residues in the CDR3. The CDR3 here is CAIQGAVGTDTQYF. The CDR3 DNA reads as TGTGCCATCCAGGGGGCGGTCGGCACAGATACGCAGTATTTT.

This clone was seen only a few times. One end of the junction varies from germline; a read error may be responsible. The chain is built from TRBV2 and TRBJ2-5; 8 bases line up with TRBD1. This CDR3 has 14 amino acids. Germline V gene lookup returns CDR1 SNHLY and CDR2 FYNNEI. CDR3 coding DNA: TGTGCCAGCACCAGAAGGGACAGGTCGGAGAGCCAGTACTTC. Translated, it gives CASTRRDRSESQYF.

The chain uses TRBV3-1 (or the pseudogene TRBV3-2) and TRBJ2-3, with TRBD2 identical over 8 bases. Trimming took 1 base from V and 2 from J; bases not matched to a gene: 5. Germline V gene data show CDR1 as LGHDT and CDR2 as YNNKEL (reference sequence). CDR3 length: 16 amino acids. The CDR3 is CASSQVSRGVTDTQYF. The CDR3 DNA reads TGTGCCAGCAGCCAAGTTTCGCGGGGGGTCACAGATACGCAGTATTTT.

This clone was counted between two and nine times. This chain joins TRBV24-1 and TRBJ2-1; D might be TRBD1 or TRBD2, each matching 7 bases. Trimming shortened V by 2 bases and J by 12 bases, and 13 bases separated the two germline ends. CDR3 size: 13 residues. In germline, CDR1 is KGHDR, CDR2 SFDVKD. This chain's CDR3 is CATSDSPRGGQFF. The CDR3, as DNA: TGTGCCACCAGTGATTCCCCCAGGGGGGGGCAGTTCTTC.

This clone was found once. V is TRBV9 and J is TRBJ1-2; TRBD1 aligns across 8 bases. Germline assignment: CDR1 SGDLS and CDR2 YYNGEE. The trim removed 0 bases at V and 2 bases at J, leaving 9 bases unmatched. This CDR3 is built from 17 residues. In nucleotides, the CDR3 is TGTGCCAGCAGCGTAGACCCCGGACAGGGTCTGAACTATGGCTACACCTTC. The encoded protein is CASSVDPGQGLNYGYTF.

This clone was detected only once. V and J are TRBV5-1 and TRBJ2-3, with D tentatively TRBD1 or TRBD2 (5 bases each). Germline V CDR1 and CDR2: SGHRS, YFSETQ. Trimming shortened V by 3 bases and J by 6 bases, and 11 bases separated the two germline ends. This CDR3 contains 13 residues. The CDR3 spells CASSWQGDDTQYF. CDR3 sequence (DNA): TGCGCCAGCAGCTGGCAGGGAGACGATACGCAGTATTTT.

The chain links TRBV5-1 to TRBJ2-5; tentatively, D is TRBD1 (5 bases). V was shortened by 0 bases and J by 5 bases, with 11 bases between the two germline ends. This CDR3 contains 14 residues. CDR1 is SGHRS and CDR2 is YFSETQ in the germline V gene. In DNA, the CDR3 is TGCGCCAGCAGCTTGGGGGGCCCAGAGGAGACCCAGTACTTC. Protein product: CASSLGGPEETQYF.

This clone was detected once. The rearrangement uses TRBV5-5 and TRBJ1-3; 7 positions match TRBD1. Trimming removed 1 base from V and 2 bases from J; junction bases left unmatched: 0. The CDR3 is made up of 14 amino acids. The V gene's germline CDR1 is SGHKS and CDR2 YYEKEE (reference sequence). The CDR3 region has the DNA TGTGCCAGCAGCTTGACAGGGGCTGGAAACACCATATATTTT. It yields the protein CASSLTGAGNTIYF.

The rearrangement uses TRBV7-2 and TRBJ1-2; 9 nucleotides match TRBD1. Germline V gene sequence: CDR1 SGHTA, CDR2 FQGNSA. The CDR3 contains 15 residues. Losses at the gene ends were 3 bases for V and 5 bases for J; bases not matched to a gene: 7. CDR3 protein: CASSFLQGAGYGYTF. The CDR3 DNA reads as TGTGCCAGCAGCTTTCTACAGGGGGCGGGGTATGGCTACACCTTC.

The chain combines TRBV20-1 with TRBJ2-7; D tentatively fits TRBD1 or TRBD2 (6 bases each). This CDR3 contains 15 residues. V was trimmed by 3 bases and J by 6 bases, leaving 21 bases between them. Looked up from germline, CDR1 is DFQATT and CDR2 is SNEGSKA (reference sequence). CDR3 loop: CSASDMGGPRGEQYF. CDR3 coding DNA: TGCAGTGCTAGTGACATGGGGGGCCCTCGGGGCGAGCAGTACTTC.

The CDR3 DNA sequence: TGTGCCAGCCCGGCCGAAGGAATGAACACTGAAGCTTTCTTT. As protein: CASPAEGMNTEAFF. This chain uses TRBV6-5 with TRBJ1-1; D ambiguous. V was clipped by 8 bases and J by 0 bases, with 13 bases between them. The CDR3 is made up of 14 amino acids. The germline CDR1 and CDR2 sequences are MNHEY and SVGAGI.

The CDR3, as DNA: TGTGCCAGCAGCTTTCGGGCAGCGAACACCGGGGAGCTGTTTTTT. It yields the protein CASSFRAANTGELFF. The chain combines TRBV7-9 with TRBJ2-2; D gene uncertain. V was cut by 3 bases and J by 0 bases, with 8 bases left in between. This CDR3 has 15 residues. CDR1 is SEHNR and CDR2 is FQNEAQ in the germline V gene (reference sequence).

The V and J genes are TRBV11-1 and TRBJ2-3, with 7 bases that match TRBD2. V was clipped by 1 base and J by 2 bases; unmatched bases: 3. The CDR3 runs 15 residues. Germline CDR1 SGHAT, CDR2 FQDESV (reference sequence). CDR3 sequence: CASSLDAGDTDTQYF. CDR3 DNA sequence: TGTGCCAGCAGCTTAGACGCGGGGGACACAGATACGCAGTATTTT.

This CDR3 is CASSPPSGDDEQFF. CDR3 DNA: TGTGCCAGCTCACCACCGAGCGGGGACGATGAGCAGTTCTTC. This chain connects TRBV18 to TRBJ2-1; the match to TRBD2 covers 7 bases. Germline V gene sequence: CDR1 KGHSH, CDR2 LQKENI. The CDR3 is 14 amino acids. V lost 0 bases, J lost 8 bases, and 4 bases stayed unmatched.

This clone was counted a single time. This rearrangement joins TRBV5-4 to TRBJ2-1; TRBD2 matches 9 bases. The V segment lost 0 bases and the J segment 3 bases; nucleotides outside the gene matches: 4. Germline CDR1 reads SGHNT; CDR2 reads YYREEE (reference sequence). The CDR3 covers 16 residues. This CDR3 reads CASSLERGVVYNEQFF. The CDR3 nucleotides are TGTGCCAGCAGCTTGGAGCGGGGGGTCGTCTACAATGAGCAGTTCTTC.

CDR3 bases: TGTGCCAGCAGCTTGGATCTGGGCGGCACTGAAGCTTTCTTT. The encoded protein is CASSLDLGGTEAFF. The genes are TRBV5-8 and TRBJ1-1; the D is unclear. The V end was cut by 0 bases, the J end by 4 bases, with 10 bases between. Germline V gives CDR1 SGHTS, CDR2 YDEGEE. The CDR3 spans 14 residues.

The V and J genes are TRBV18 and TRBJ1-6; TRBD1 matches 9 bases. V dropped 1 base and J dropped 7; count of bases not matched to a gene: 2. This CDR3 region has 15 residues. Per germline, CDR1 KGHSH and CDR2 LQKENI. CDR3 sequence (DNA): TGTGCCAGCTCACCACTCGGACAGGGGAATTCACCCCTCCACTTT. This gives the protein CASSPLGQGNSPLHF.

The chain employs TRBV28 and TRBJ1-4; TRBD1 matches 7 bases. The ends lost 5 bases at V and 5 bases at J; junction bases unmatched: 8. This CDR3 contains 15 residues. CDR1 MDHEN and CDR2 SYDVKM come from the germline V gene. DNA for the CDR3: TGTGCCAGCAGTGACTACAGGGGAGCGAATGAAAAACTGTTTTTT. It specifies CASSDYRGANEKLFF.

In this sample, this clone turned up once. V usage is TRBV6-5 and J usage is TRBJ2-7, with D maybe TRBD2 (5 bases). Between the trimmed V and J ends, which lost 6 bases and 2 bases, there was a span of 11 bases. The germline CDR1 and CDR2 sequences are MNHEY and SVGAGI. The CDR3 covers 13 residues. Written as DNA, the CDR3 is TGTGCCAGCAGGCGTGCGGGCCCCTACGAGCAGTACTTC. This codes for CASRRAGPYEQYF.

This chain uses TRBV7-8 with TRBJ1-1; no clear D gene. Germline V CDR1 and CDR2: SGHVS, FQNEAQ. V gave up 3 bases and J gave up 5 bases, with 13 bases separating them. The CDR3 is 14 residues long. The CDR3 nucleotides are TGTGCCAGCAGCTTTTGGGGTACGGGGACTGAAGCTTTCTTT. Amino acids: CASSFWGTGTEAFF.

The genes are TRBV7-2 and TRBJ2-7; 9 bases are a match to TRBD1. Germline lookup yields CDR1 SGHTA and CDR2 FQGNSA. V dropped 5 bases and J dropped 3; count of bases not matched to a gene: 8. The length of the CDR3 is 15 residues. The CDR3 sequence: CASSPTGTGFYEQYF. For the CDR3, the DNA is TGTGCCAGCAGCCCTACCGGGACAGGGTTCTACGAGCAGTACTTC.

The V gene is TRBV7-2, the J gene TRBJ2-5; TRBD1 matches at 9 bases. The J segment lost 11 bases and the V segment lost 3 bases, leaving 19 bases of the junction unmatched. CDR3 length: 17 amino acids. The germline V gene has CDR1 SGHTA and CDR2 FQGNSA. CDR3 in DNA: TGTGCCAGCAGCTTCCGGTCCGGGACAGGGCCGCAAGGGGGACAGTACTTC. Translating it yields CASSFRSGTGPQGGQYF.

This chain uses TRBV7-9 with TRBJ2-7; TRBD2 matches at 12 bases. V lost 3 bases to trimming and J lost 6 bases; unmatched junction nucleotides: 9. In germline, CDR1 is SEHNR, CDR2 FQNEAQ (reference sequence). CDR3 length: 16 amino acids. The CDR3 loop is CASSFPASGRASEQYF. The DNA for the CDR3 is TGTGCCAGCAGCTTCCCAGCTAGCGGGAGGGCCTCCGAGCAGTACTTC.

V is TRBV27 and J is TRBJ1-2; 7 bases map to TRBD1. Germline CDR1 reads MNHEY; CDR2 reads SMNVEV (reference sequence). The CDR3 consists of 14 residues. The V gene end was trimmed by 3 bases and the J gene end by 7 bases; junction bases not matched to a gene: 8. CDR3 residues: CASSFDRDLFGYTF. The CDR3 DNA follows: TGTGCCAGCAGTTTTGACAGGGATCTCTTTGGCTACACCTTC.

The chain carries TRBV5-8 and TRBJ2-7, with a tentative D call TRBD1 (5 bases). This CDR3 comprises 13 residues. The V end lost 4 bases, the J end lost 1 base, and 9 bases lay between the germline ends. Germline V gene lookup returns CDR1 SGHTS and CDR2 YDEGEE. CDR3 loop: CASSMDKSYEQYF. As DNA, the CDR3 is TGTGCCAGCAGCATGGACAAATCCTACGAGCAGTACTTC.

The rearrangement joins TRBV11-2 to TRBJ1-6, with 9 nucleotides matching TRBD1. The V gene end was trimmed by 6 bases and the J gene end by 0 bases; junction bases not matched to a gene: 3. Looked up from germline, CDR1 is SGHAT and CDR2 is FQNNGV. The CDR3 extends over 16 amino acids. In nucleotides, the CDR3 is TGTGCCAGCAGGACGACAGGGGGCTCCTATAATTCACCCCTCCACTTT. Residues: CASRTTGGSYNSPLHF.

The chain employs TRBV6-6 and TRBJ1-3; 11 bases are shared with TRBD1. With 6 bases clipped from V and 6 bases from J, the junction kept 10 bases outside the gene matches. Germline assignment: CDR1 MNHNY and CDR2 SVGAGI (reference sequence). The CDR3 consists of 16 residues. As DNA, the CDR3 is TGTGCCAGCAGAGATCTACCGGGACAGGGGGTAAACACCATATATTTT. Translation: CASRDLPGQGVNTIYF.

The CDR3 DNA reads TGTGCCAGCAGTTTTATTCCGGGGAGGAACACTGAAGCTTTCTTT. It translates to CASSFIPGRNTEAFF. The genes are TRBV27 and TRBJ1-1; D not certain. CDR1 MNHEY and CDR2 SMNVEV come from the germline V gene (reference sequence). Trimming took 3 bases from V and 1 from J, leaving 12 bases between them. This CDR3 region has 15 residues.